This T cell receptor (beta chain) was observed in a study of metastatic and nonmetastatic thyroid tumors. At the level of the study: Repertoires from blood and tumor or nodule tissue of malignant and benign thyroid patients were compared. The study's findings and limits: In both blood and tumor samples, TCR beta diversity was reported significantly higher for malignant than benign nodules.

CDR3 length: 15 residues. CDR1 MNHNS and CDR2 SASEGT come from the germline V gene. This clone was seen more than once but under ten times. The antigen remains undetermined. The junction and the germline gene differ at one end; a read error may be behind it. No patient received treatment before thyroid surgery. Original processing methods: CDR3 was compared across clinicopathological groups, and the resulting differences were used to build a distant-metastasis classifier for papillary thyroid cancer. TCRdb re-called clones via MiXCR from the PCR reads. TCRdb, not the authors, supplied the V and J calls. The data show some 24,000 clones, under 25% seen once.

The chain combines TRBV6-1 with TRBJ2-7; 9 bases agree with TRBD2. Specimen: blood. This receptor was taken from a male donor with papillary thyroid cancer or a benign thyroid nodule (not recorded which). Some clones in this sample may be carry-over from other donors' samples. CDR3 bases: TGTGCCACCAGTCGGCATGGGAGCGGGAGGAGGGAGCAGTACTTC. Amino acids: CATSRHGSGRREQYF.